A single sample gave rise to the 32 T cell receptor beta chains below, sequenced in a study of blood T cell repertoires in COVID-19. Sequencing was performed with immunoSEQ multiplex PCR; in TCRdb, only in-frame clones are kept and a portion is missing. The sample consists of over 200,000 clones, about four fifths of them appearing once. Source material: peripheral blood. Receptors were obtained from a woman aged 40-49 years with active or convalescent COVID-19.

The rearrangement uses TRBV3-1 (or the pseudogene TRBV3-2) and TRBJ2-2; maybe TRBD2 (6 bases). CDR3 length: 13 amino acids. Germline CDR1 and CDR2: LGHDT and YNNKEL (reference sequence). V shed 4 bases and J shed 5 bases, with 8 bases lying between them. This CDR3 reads CASSLRGTGELFF. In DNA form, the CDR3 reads TGTGCCAGCAGCCTCCGGGGGACCGGGGAGCTGTTTTTT.

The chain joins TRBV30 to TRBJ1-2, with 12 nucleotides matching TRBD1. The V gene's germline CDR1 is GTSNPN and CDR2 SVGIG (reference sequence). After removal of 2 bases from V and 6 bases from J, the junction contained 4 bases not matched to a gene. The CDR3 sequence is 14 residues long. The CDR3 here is CAWSWDRGLDGYTF. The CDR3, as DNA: TGTGCCTGGAGTTGGGACAGGGGGCTGGATGGCTACACCTTC.

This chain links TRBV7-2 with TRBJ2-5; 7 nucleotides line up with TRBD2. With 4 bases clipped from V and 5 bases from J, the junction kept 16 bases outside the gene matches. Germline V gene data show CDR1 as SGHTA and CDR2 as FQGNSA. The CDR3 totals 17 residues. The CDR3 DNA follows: TGTGCCAGCAGCTCTCTCTCGTGGGGGAGGGCTGCGGAGACCCAGTACTTC. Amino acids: CASSSLSWGRAAETQYF.

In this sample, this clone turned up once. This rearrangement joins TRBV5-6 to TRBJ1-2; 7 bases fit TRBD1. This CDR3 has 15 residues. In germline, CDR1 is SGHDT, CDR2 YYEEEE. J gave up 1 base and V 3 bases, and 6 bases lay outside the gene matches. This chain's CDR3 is CASSWTGTDNYGYTF. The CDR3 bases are TGTGCCAGCAGCTGGACCGGGACAGATAACTATGGCTACACCTTC.

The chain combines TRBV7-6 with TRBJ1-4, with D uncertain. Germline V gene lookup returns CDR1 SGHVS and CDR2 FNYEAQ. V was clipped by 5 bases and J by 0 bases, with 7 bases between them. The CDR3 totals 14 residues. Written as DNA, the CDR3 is TGTGCCAGCAGCGCCGGAGCAACTAATGAAAAACTGTTTTTT. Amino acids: CASSAGATNEKLFF.

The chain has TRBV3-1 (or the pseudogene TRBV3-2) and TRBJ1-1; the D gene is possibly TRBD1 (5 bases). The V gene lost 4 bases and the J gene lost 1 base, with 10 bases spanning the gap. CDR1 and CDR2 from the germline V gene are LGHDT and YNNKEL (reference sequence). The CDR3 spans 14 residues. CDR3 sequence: CASSLTAGNTEAFF. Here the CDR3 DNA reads TGTGCCAGCAGCCTGACAGCGGGGAACACTGAAGCTTTCTTT.

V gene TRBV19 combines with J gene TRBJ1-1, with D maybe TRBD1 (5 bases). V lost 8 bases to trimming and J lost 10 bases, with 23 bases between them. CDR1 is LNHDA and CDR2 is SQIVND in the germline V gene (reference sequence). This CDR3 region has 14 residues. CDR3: CASASQGGRARAFF. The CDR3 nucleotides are TGTGCCAGTGCTAGTCAGGGAGGCAGGGCAAGAGCTTTCTTT.

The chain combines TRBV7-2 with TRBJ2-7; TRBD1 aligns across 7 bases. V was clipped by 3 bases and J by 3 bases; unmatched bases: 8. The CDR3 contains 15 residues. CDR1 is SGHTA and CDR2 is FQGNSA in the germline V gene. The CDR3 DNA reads TGTGCCAGCAGCTTCACCGGGACAGAAAGCTACGAGCAGTACTTC. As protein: CASSFTGTESYEQYF.

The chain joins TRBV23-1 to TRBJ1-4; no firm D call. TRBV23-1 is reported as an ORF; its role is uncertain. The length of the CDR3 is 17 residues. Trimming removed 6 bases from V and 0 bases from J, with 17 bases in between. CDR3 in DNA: TGCGCCAGCAGAAAACGATCCCGGCGGACAACTAATGAAAAACTGTTTTTT. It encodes CASRKRSRRTTNEKLFF.

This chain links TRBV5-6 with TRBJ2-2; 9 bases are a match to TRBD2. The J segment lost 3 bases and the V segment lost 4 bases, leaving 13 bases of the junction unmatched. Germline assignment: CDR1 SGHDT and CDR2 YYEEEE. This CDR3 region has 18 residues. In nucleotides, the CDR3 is TGTGCCAGCAGCCCCCCACTCCCGGCTAGCGGGGACACCGGGGAGCTGTTTTTT. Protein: CASSPPLPASGDTGELFF.

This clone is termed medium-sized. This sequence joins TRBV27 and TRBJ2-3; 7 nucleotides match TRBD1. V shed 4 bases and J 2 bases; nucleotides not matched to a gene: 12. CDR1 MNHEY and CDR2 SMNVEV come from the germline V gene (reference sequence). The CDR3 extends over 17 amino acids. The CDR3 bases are TGTGCCAGCAGTTCCTTCCACCGGGACAGCTCCACAGATACGCAGTATTTT. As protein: CASSSFHRDSSTDTQYF.

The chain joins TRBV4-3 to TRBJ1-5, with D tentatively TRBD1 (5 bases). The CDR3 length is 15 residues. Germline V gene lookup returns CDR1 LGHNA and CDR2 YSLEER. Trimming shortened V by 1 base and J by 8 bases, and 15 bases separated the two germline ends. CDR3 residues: CASSQVRGGVEPQHF. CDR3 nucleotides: TGCGCCAGCAGCCAAGTCCGGGGGGGAGTGGAGCCCCAGCATTTT.

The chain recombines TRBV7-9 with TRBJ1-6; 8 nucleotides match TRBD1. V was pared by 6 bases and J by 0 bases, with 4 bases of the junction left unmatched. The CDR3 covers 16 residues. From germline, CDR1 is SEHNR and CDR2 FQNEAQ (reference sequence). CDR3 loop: CASRRQGSSYNSPLHF. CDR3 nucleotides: TGTGCCAGCAGGAGACAGGGGAGCTCCTATAATTCACCCCTCCACTTT.

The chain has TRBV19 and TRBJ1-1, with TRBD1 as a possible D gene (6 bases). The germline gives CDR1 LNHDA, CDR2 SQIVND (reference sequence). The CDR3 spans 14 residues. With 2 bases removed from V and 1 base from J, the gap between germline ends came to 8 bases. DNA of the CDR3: TGTGCCAGTAGTATAAAGACAGGGAACACTGAAGCTTTCTTT. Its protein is CASSIKTGNTEAFF.

CDR3 coding DNA: TGTGCCAGCAGTTTTCAGGCAGGGACATACGAGCAGTACTTC. This encodes CASSFQAGTYEQYF. The rearrangement joins TRBV28 to TRBJ2-7; weak D call: TRBD1 (6 bases). Trimming left V 3 bases short and J 4 bases short, with 13 bases between. The CDR3 extends over 14 amino acids. From germline, CDR1 is MDHEN and CDR2 SYDVKM.

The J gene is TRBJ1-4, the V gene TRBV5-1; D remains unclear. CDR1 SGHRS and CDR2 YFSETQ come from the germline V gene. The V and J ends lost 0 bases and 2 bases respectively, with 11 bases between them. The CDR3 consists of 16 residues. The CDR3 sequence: CASSLGAAGTNEKLFF. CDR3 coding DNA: TGCGCCAGCAGCTTGGGGGCGGCGGGGACTAATGAAAAACTGTTTTTT.

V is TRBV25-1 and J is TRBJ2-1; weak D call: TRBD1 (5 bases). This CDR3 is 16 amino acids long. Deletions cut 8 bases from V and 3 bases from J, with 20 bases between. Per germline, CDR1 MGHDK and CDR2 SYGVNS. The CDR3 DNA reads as TGTGCCAGCGGACCGTCTGCAGGGTTACACTACAATGAGCAGTTCTTC. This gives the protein CASGPSAGLHYNEQFF.

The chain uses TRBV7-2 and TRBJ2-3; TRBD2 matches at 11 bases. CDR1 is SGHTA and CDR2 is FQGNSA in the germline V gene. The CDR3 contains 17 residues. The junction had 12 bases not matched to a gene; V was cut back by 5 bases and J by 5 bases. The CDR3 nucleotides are TGTGCCAGCAGCCGCCAGCTTAGCGGGGGGGCGAGAGATACGCAGTATTTT. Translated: CASSRQLSGGARDTQYF.

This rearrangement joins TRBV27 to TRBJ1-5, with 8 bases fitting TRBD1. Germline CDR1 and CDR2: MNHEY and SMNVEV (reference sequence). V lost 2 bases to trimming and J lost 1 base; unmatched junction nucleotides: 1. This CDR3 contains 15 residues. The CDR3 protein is CASSLTGGSNQPQHF. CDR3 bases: TGTGCCAGCAGTTTAACAGGGGGAAGCAATCAGCCCCAGCATTTT.

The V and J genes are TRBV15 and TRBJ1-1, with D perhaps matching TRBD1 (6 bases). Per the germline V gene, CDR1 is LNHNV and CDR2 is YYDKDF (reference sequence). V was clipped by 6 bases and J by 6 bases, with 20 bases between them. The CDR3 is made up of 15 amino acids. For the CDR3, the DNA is TGTGCCACCAGTCGGATTACAGGGTGGGGAGCTGAAGCTTTCTTT. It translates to CATSRITGWGAEAFF.

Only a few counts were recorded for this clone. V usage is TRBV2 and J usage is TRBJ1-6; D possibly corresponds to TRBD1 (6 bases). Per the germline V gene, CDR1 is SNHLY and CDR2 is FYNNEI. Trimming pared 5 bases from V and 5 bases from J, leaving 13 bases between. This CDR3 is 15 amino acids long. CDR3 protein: CASSKGTPNNSPLHF. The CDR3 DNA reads TGTGCCAGCAGTAAAGGGACACCTAATAATTCACCCCTCCACTTT.

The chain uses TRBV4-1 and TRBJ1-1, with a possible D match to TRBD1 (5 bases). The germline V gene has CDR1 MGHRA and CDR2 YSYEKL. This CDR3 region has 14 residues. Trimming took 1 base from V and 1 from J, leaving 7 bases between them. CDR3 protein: CASSQGRANTEAFF. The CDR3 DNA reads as TGCGCCAGCAGCCAAGGCAGGGCGAACACTGAAGCTTTCTTT.

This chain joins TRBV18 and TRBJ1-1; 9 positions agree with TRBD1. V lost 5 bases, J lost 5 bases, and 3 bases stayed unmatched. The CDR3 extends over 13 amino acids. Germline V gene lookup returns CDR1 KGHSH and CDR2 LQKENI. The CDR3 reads CASSRTGETEAFF. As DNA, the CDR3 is TGTGCCAGCTCAAGGACAGGGGAAACTGAAGCTTTCTTT.

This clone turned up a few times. Here the CDR3 reads CASSVFGLAGAAGETQYF. The CDR3 DNA is TGTGCCAGCAGCGTTTTCGGTCTAGCGGGGGCCGCGGGGGAGACCCAGTACTTC. The genes are TRBV9 and TRBJ2-5; 10 bases line up with TRBD2. The length of the CDR3 is 18 residues. The junction had 15 bases not matched to a gene; V was cut back by 2 bases and J by 5 bases. The germline V gene has CDR1 SGDLS and CDR2 YYNGEE.

CDR3 bases: TGTGCCAGCAGCCAAGAGACGGCCGGGACAAATTATGGCTACACCTTC. Translated, it gives CASSQETAGTNYGYTF. The chain carries TRBV4-2 and TRBJ1-2, with D perhaps matching TRBD1 (6 bases). The CDR3 has 16 residues. The germline V and J ends were trimmed by 0 bases and 5 bases, with 16 bases remaining between them. Germline V gene data show CDR1 as LGHNA and CDR2 as YNFKEQ.

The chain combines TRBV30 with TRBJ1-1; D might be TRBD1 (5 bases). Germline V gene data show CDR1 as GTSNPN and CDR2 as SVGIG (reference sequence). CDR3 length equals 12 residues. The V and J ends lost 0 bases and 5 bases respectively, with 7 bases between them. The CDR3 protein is CAWSVGGTEAFF. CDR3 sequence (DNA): TGTGCCTGGAGTGTGGGGGGGACTGAAGCTTTCTTT.

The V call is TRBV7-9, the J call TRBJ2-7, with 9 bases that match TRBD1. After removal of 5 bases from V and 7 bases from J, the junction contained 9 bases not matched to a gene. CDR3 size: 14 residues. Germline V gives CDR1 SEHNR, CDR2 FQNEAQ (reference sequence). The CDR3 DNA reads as TGTGCCAGCAGCCAAAGATCCGGGACAGGGGAGCAGTACTTC. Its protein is CASSQRSGTGEQYF.

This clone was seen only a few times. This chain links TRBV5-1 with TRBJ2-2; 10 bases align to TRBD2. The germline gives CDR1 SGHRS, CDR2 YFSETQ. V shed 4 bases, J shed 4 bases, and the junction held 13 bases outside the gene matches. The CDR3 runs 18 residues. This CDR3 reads CASSPGLAFPSGTGELFF. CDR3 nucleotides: TGCGCCAGCAGCCCGGGACTAGCGTTCCCCAGTGGCACCGGGGAGCTGTTTTTT.

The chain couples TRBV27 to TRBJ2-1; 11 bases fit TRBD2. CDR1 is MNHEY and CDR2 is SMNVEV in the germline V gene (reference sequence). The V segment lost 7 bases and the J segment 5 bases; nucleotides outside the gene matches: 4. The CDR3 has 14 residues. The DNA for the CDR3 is TGTGCCAGCAAGGTAGCGGGAGGGAACAATGAGCAGTTCTTC. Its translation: CASKVAGGNNEQFF.

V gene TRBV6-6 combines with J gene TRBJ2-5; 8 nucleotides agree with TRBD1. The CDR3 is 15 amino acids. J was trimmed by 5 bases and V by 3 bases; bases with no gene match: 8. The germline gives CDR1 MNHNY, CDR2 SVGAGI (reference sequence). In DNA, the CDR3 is TGTGCCAGCAGTTATTCCCAGGGGGCCGTTGAGACCCAGTACTTC. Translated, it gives CASSYSQGAVETQYF.

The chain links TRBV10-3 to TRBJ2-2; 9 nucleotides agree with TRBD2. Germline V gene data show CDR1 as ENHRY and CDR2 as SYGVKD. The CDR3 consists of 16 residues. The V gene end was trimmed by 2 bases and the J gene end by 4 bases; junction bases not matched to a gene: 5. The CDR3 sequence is CAISEASGVTTGELFF. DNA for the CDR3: TGTGCCATCAGTGAGGCTAGCGGGGTAACCACCGGGGAGCTGTTTTTT.

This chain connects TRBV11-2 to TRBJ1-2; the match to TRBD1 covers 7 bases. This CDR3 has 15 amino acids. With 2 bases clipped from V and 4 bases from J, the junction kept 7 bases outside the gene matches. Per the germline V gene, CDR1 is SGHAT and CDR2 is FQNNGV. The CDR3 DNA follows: TGTGCCAGCAGCTTAAGGGACAGCAACTTCTATGGCTACACCTTC. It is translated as CASSLRDSNFYGYTF.